The entry below describes one TCR beta chain. Its cognate antigen is unknown. The data belong to a study of T cell responses to AZD1222 COVID-19 vaccine. Study summary: Second-dose intervals near 4 or 12 weeks were combined. Notes on the study in general: Compared with day 0, the breadth and depth of the Spike-specific TCR repertoire rose significantly after two doses of AZD1222. In the spike-specific TCR repertoire, nearly half reportedly target unmutated variant regions. Repertoire sampling occurred only after the peak T cell response.

Method: immunoSEQ multiplex PCR; TCRdb's copy keeps in-frame clones and lacks some. Here the sample spans 150,000 or so clones, around 90% being singletons. Trimming removed 1 base from V and 4 bases from J, with 7 bases in between. This CDR3 has 13 amino acids. V gene TRBV12-3 or TRBV12-4 combines with J gene TRBJ1-2; D gene unclear. The origin of this receptor is an adult in good health. The sample in question was peripheral blood, obtained on day 0 of AZD1222 vaccination. CDR3 in DNA: TGTGCCAGCAGTTTAGGGATGGGCTATGGCTACACCTTC. Protein sequence: CASSLGMGYGYTF.